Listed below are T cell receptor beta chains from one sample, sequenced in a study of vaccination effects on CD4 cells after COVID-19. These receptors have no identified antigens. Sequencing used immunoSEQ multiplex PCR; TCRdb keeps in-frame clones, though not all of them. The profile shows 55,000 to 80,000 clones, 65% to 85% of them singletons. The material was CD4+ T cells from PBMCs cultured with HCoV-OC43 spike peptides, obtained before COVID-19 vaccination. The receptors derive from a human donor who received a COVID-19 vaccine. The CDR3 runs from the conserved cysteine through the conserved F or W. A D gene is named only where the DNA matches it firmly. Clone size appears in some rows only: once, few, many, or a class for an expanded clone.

TGTGCCAGCAGCTTGGCTACCACGGCGGGGGTGGGGGAAAAACTGTTTTTT	CASSLATTAGVGEKLFF	NA	TRBV5-5	NA	TRBJ1-4
TGTGCCAGCAGCTTAGCAGGTGGGGGTCAGAAGACCCAGTACTTC	CASSLAGGGQKTQYF	NA	TRBV7-2	NA	TRBJ2-5
TGTGCCAGCACCCGGGGAGCTAACTATGGCTACACCTTC	CASTRGANYGYTF	NA	TRBV6-6	NA	TRBJ1-2
TGTGCCATCAGCCCCGGAACCAGAGGCGAGACCCAGTACTTC	CAISPGTRGETQYF	NA	TRBV10-3	NA	TRBJ2-5
TGTGCCAGCAGTCCTGGACCGGCAAACACCATATATTTT	CASSPGPANTIYF	NA	TRBV6-5	NA	TRBJ1-3
TGTGCCAGCAGCCGACAGGGTCTGCATGGCTACACCTTC	CASSRQGLHGYTF	TRBD1	TRBV7-9	few	TRBJ1-2
TGCGCCAGCAGTGAGGCGGACAGGGGCCAAGAGACCCAGTACTTC	CASSEADRGQETQYF	TRBD1	TRBV10-2	NA	TRBJ2-5
TGTGCCAGCAGCCCAGGGCGAAGCTCTGGAAACACCATATATTTT	CASSPGRSSGNTIYF	NA	TRBV14	NA	TRBJ1-3
TGTGCCAGCAGCGGCCGGGACAGGGCCACCGGGGAGCTGTTTTTT	CASSGRDRATGELFF	TRBD1	TRBV5-6	few	TRBJ2-2
TGTGCCAGCAGCCCTCCGGGGTCGCGTCGCACCGGGGAGCTGTTTTTT	CASSPPGSRRTGELFF	NA	TRBV14	NA	TRBJ2-2
TGTGCCAGCAGCCGGGTAGGCACCGGGGAGCTGTTTTTT	CASSRVGTGELFF	NA	TRBV2	NA	TRBJ2-2
TGCGCCAGCAGCTTAGGGAGCTCTGGAAACACCATATATTTT	CASSLGSSGNTIYF	NA	TRBV5-1	NA	TRBJ1-3
TGTGCCAGCAGTTTAGACAGAAACTATGGCTACACCTTC	CASSLDRNYGYTF	NA	TRBV12-3/TRBV12-4	NA	TRBJ1-2
TGCGCCAGCAGCTTGGGGAGGACGGGTGGTATAGAAAAACTGTTTTTT	CASSLGRTGGIEKLFF	NA	TRBV5-1	NA	TRBJ1-4
TGTGCCAGCAGCTTGTTTGGGGGGGCCGCGGGGGACAATGAGCAGTTCTTC	CASSLFGGAAGDNEQFF	NA	TRBV5-6	NA	TRBJ2-1
TGTGCCAGCGCTCCGGGACCGGCTAATGAAAAACTGTTTTTT	CASAPGPANEKLFF	NA	TRBV6-4	NA	TRBJ1-4
TGTGCCAGCAGTGGGACTTTGACAGATACGCAGTATTTT	CASSGTLTDTQYF	NA	TRBV2	few	TRBJ2-3
TGCGCCGCCGAACGGGGGAGCCAGCGGAACACTGAAGCTTTCTTT	CAAERGSQRNTEAFF	NA	TRBV5-1	NA	TRBJ1-1
TGTGCCAGCAGCTTAGGACTAGCGGGGGTCAATGAGCAGTTCTTC	CASSLGLAGVNEQFF	TRBD2	TRBV7-2	NA	TRBJ2-1
TGTGCCAGCGGAGGGGAGATTAATGAAAAACTGTTTTTT	CASGGEINEKLFF	NA	TRBV12-3/TRBV12-4	once	TRBJ1-4
TGTGCCAGCAGCCCGGGGACAGTTAATAGCAATCAGCCCCAGCATTTT	CASSPGTVNSNQPQHF	TRBD1	TRBV7-3	NA	TRBJ1-5
TGTGCCAGCAGGGACAGCTCTGGAAACACCATATATTTT	CASRDSSGNTIYF	NA	TRBV6-5	NA	TRBJ1-3
TGTGCCAGCAGGTCGGACCAAGAGACCCAGTACTTC	CASRSDQETQYF	NA	TRBV28	NA	TRBJ2-5
TGTGCCAGCAGCTTCCCAGCCACTTTCTATAATTCACCCCTCCACTTT	CASSFPATFYNSPLHF	NA	TRBV7-2	NA	TRBJ1-6
TGTGCCAGCAGCTTCGCTGAAAGGGTCAGCTCCTACAATGAGCAGTTCTTC	CASSFAERVSSYNEQFF	NA	TRBV7-2	NA	TRBJ2-1
TGCGCCAGCAGGAGACAGGGGGCCGGGGAGCTGTTTTTT	CASRRQGAGELFF	TRBD1	TRBV10-1	few	TRBJ2-2
TGCAGTGCTAGGGGCAGCGGCGGTCTCCACTTT	CSARGSGGLHF	NA	TRBV20-1	few	TRBJ1-6
TGTGCCAGCAGTAGACAGGACAATGAGCAGTTCTTC	CASSRQDNEQFF	NA	TRBV11-3	NA	TRBJ2-1
TGTGCCAGCAGTTTAAGTGCAACTAATGAAAAACTGTTTTTT	CASSLSATNEKLFF	NA	TRBV28	NA	TRBJ1-4
TGTGCCAGCAGTTCGATGCGGACTAGCCCCCTTCGAGATACGCAGTATTTT	CASSSMRTSPLRDTQYF	TRBD2	TRBV28	NA	TRBJ2-3
TGTGCCAGCAGTAATCATCAGCCCCAGCATTTT	CASSNHQPQHF	NA	TRBV28	NA	TRBJ1-5
TGTGCCAGCAGAACAGACGCGAACACCGGGGAGCTGTTTTTT	CASRTDANTGELFF	NA	TRBV2	few	TRBJ2-2
TGTGCCACCAGTGATGCCCCGGGACAGGAGGAAGATACGCAGTATTTT	CATSDAPGQEEDTQYF	TRBD1	TRBV24-1	NA	TRBJ2-3
TGTGCCAGCCCCACCTATCCACGGACGGTGAACACTGAAGCTTTCTTT	CASPTYPRTVNTEAFF	NA	TRBV5-8	NA	TRBJ1-1
TGTGCCACCAGCAGAGGGGCAGGGCGAAACACCGGGGAGCTGTTTTTT	CATSRGAGRNTGELFF	NA	TRBV15	few	TRBJ2-2
TGCGCCAGCAGCTTGGGTAGCTCCTACAATGAGCAGTTCTTC	CASSLGSSYNEQFF	NA	TRBV5-1	NA	TRBJ2-1
TGTGCCTGGGGTGGGTCACGCAGCACAGATACGCAGTATTTT	CAWGGSRSTDTQYF	NA	TRBV30	NA	TRBJ2-3
TGTGCCAGCAGGAAGAACACTGAAGCTTTCTTT	CASRKNTEAFF	NA	TRBV27	few	TRBJ1-1
TGTGCCAGCAGCTTAGGTGGGGGGGGCCAAGAGACCCAGTACTTC	CASSLGGGGQETQYF	TRBD2	TRBV7-2	NA	TRBJ2-5
TGTGCCAGCTCACCCGAAACCGGGACAGGGAATACGTATGAGCAGTTCTTC	CASSPETGTGNTYEQFF	TRBD1	TRBV18	NA	TRBJ2-1
TGTGCCAGCAGTCCCCGAGTCCTTGGCACTGAAGCTTTCTTT	CASSPRVLGTEAFF	NA	TRBV27	NA	TRBJ1-1
TGTGCCAGCAGCTTAGTCCGGTGGGGCGGGGAGCTGTTTTTT	CASSLVRWGGELFF	NA	TRBV7-2	NA	TRBJ2-2
TGTGCCAGCAGCCAAGATAGTCCCCGGCGGGGGAACTACAATGAGCAGTTCTTC	CASSQDSPRRGNYNEQFF	TRBD2	TRBV3-1/TRBV3-2	NA	TRBJ2-1
TGTGCCAGCAGTTTTTTGGGGTCCAGGGAGCAGTTCTTC	CASSFLGSREQFF	NA	TRBV27	NA	TRBJ2-1
TGTGCCACCAGTGGGAACTCCCAAGAGACCCAGTACTTC	CATSGNSQETQYF	NA	TRBV24-1	NA	TRBJ2-5
TGCGCCAGCAGTCCCGGGGCCCCGGGCTATGGCTACACCTTC	CASSPGAPGYGYTF	NA	TRBV4-1	NA	TRBJ1-2
TGTGCCAGCACTGAGGGGGGAGGCTATGGCTACACCTTC	CASTEGGGYGYTF	NA	TRBV28	NA	TRBJ1-2
TGTGCCAGCTCGCCCGACAGGGGGCCCACTGAAGCTTTCTTT	CASSPDRGPTEAFF	TRBD1	TRBV18	NA	TRBJ1-1
TGTGCCAGCAGCGTGGACCCGTCGGGCTATGGCTACACCTTC	CASSVDPSGYGYTF	NA	TRBV9	NA	TRBJ1-2
TGTGCCAGCAGTTACTCAGGGGGTGCGGCTGAAGCTTTCTTT	CASSYSGGAAEAFF	NA	TRBV6-2/TRBV6-3	NA	TRBJ1-1
TGTGCCAGCAGCCAAGAATGGGCGGCCCCCACAGATACGCAGTATTTT	CASSQEWAAPTDTQYF	NA	TRBV14	NA	TRBJ2-3
TGCGCCAGCAGCTTGACGGGGCTCGAGGATGGCTACACCTTC	CASSLTGLEDGYTF	NA	TRBV5-1	few	TRBJ1-2
TGTGCCAGCAGCCCGCGCCGGGACCCCCTCTCCGGGGAGCTGTTTTTT	CASSPRRDPLSGELFF	NA	TRBV7-9	NA	TRBJ2-2
TGTGCCAGCAGTGAAACGGGTGGGGCCACTGAAGCTTTCTTT	CASSETGGATEAFF	NA	TRBV6-1	NA	TRBJ1-1
TGTGCCAGCTCACCGGGGCGGGCTAATCAGCCCCAGCATTTT	CASSPGRANQPQHF	NA	TRBV18	NA	TRBJ1-5